The TCR beta chain under discussion was sequenced for a study of cytotoxic CD8 clonotypes in ibrutinib-treated CLL. Looking at the study overall: The authors obtained response samples at a median of about 11 months of treatment, range 6 to 36.

Clones were read by immunoSEQ multiplex PCR, and TCRdb kept only the in-frame ones, dropping some. The repertoire includes roughly 220,000 clones, around 75% of them detected once, and 5.9% sits in the top ten. This CDR3 is 16 amino acids long. The V gene's germline CDR1 is MGHRA and CDR2 YSYEKL. Trimming removed 0 bases from V and 2 bases from J; junction bases left unmatched: 4. Study-wide results and caveats: The study found clonality rose at ibrutinib response, then fell toward baseline at progression. Clonotypes that were public were uncommon, and they contracted or stayed stable on treatment.

For this clone: What it binds is not known.

The rearrangement links TRBV4-1 to TRBJ2-1; 7 bases are a match to TRBD1. Sequenced here: PBMCs, sampled after 12 months of ibrutinib treatment. The clonotype was recovered from a human donor with chronic lymphocytic leukemia. The CDR3 region has the DNA TGCGCCAGCAGCCAAGATGAGGGGGCCCCCTACAATGAGCAGTTCTTC. It encodes CASSQDEGAPYNEQFF.